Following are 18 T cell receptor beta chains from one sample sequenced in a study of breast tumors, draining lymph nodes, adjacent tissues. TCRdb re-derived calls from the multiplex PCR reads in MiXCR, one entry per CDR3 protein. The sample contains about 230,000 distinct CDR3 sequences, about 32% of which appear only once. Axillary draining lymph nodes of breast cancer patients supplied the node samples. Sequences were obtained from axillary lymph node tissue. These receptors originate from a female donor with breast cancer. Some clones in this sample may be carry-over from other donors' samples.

The CDR3 spells CSARDAGVSGDTQYF. In nucleotides, the CDR3 is TGCAGTGCTAGAGATGCGGGAGTCAGTGGGGATACGCAGTATTTT. The V call is TRBV20-1, the J call TRBJ2-3, with 7 bases identical to TRBD2. The ends lost 0 bases at V and 6 bases at J; junction bases unmatched: 9. There are 15 residues in the CDR3. Looked up from germline, CDR1 is DFQATT and CDR2 is SNEGSKA (reference sequence).

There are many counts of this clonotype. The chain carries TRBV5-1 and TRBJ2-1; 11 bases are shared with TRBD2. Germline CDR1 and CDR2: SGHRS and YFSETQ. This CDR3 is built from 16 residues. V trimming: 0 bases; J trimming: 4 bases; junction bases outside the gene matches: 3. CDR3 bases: TGCGCCAGCAGCTTGGGACTAGCGGGAACATACAATGAGCAGTTCTTC. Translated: CASSLGLAGTYNEQFF.

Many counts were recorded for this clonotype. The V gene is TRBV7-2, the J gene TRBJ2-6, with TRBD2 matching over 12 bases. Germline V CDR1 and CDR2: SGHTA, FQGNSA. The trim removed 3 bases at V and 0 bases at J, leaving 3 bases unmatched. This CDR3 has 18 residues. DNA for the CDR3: TGTGCCAGCAGCTTGACTAGCGGGAGCACCTCTGGGGCCAACGTCCTGACTTTC. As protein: CASSLTSGSTSGANVLTF. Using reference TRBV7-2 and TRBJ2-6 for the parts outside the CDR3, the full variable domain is GAGVSQSPSNKVTEKGKDVELRCDPISGHTALYWYRQSLGQGLEFLIYFQGNSAPDKSGLPSDRFSAERTGGSVSTLTIQRTQQEDSAVYLCASSLTSGSTSGANVLTFGAGSRLTVL.

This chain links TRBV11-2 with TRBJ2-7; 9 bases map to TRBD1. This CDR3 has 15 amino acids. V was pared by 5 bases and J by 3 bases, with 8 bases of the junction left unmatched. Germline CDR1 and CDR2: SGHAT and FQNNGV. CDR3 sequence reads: CASSPSGTGIYEQYF. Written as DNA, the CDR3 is TGTGCCAGCAGCCCTTCCGGGACAGGGATCTACGAGCAGTACTTC.

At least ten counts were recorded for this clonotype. CDR3 nucleotides: TGTGCCAGCAGTGAGGACAGGGGGCTTTCACCCCTCCACTTT. Its protein product is CASSEDRGLSPLHF. The chain is built from TRBV2 and TRBJ1-6, with 11 positions matching TRBD1. Germline V gene data show CDR1 as SNHLY and CDR2 as FYNNEI. The CDR3 spans 14 residues. V was clipped by 3 bases and J by 9 bases; unmatched bases: 1.

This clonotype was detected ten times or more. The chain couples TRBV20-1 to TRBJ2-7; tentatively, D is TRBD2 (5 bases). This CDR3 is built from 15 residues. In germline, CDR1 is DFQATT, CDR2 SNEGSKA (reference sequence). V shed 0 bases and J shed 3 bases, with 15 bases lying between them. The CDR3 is CSAREPSRRIYEQYF. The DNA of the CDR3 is TGCAGTGCTAGAGAACCTAGCCGGCGAATCTACGAGCAGTACTTC.

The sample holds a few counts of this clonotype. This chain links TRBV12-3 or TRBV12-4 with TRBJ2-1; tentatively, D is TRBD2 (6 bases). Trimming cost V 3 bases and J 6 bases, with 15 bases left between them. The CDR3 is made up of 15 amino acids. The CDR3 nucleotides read TGTGCCAGCAGTTTCGGCGGGGCGAGGGGCAATGAGCAGTTCTTC. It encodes CASSFGGARGNEQFF.

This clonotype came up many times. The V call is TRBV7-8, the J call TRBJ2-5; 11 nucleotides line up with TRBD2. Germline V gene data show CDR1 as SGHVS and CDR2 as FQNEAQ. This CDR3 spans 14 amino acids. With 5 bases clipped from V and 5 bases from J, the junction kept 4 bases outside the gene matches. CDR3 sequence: CASSLTSGTETQYF. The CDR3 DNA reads TGTGCCAGCAGCCTGACTAGCGGGACGGAGACCCAGTACTTC.

For the CDR3, the DNA is TGCGCCAGCAGCGCGGGACAGAACACTGAAGCTTTCTTT. Its protein product is CASSAGQNTEAFF. The V and J genes are TRBV5-1 and TRBJ1-1; D may be TRBD1 (6 bases). V shed 4 bases and J shed 1 base, with 8 bases lying between them. The CDR3 is 13 amino acids. Germline V gene lookup returns CDR1 SGHRS and CDR2 YFSETQ.

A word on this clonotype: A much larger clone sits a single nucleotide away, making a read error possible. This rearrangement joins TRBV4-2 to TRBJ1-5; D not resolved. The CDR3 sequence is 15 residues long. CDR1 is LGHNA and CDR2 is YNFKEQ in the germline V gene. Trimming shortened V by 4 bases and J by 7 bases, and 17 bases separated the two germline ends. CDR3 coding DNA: TGTGCCAGCAGCCTAGAGATGGGTATCTGGCAGCCCCAGCATTTT. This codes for CASSLEMGIWQPQHF.

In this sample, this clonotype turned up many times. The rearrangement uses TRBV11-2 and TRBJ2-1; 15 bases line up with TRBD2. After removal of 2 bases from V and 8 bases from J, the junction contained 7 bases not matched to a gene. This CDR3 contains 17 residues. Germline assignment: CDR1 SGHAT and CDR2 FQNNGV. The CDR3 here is CASSLFLGTSGRYEQFF. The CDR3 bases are TGTGCCAGCAGCTTATTCCTCGGGACTAGCGGGAGGTATGAGCAGTTCTTC.

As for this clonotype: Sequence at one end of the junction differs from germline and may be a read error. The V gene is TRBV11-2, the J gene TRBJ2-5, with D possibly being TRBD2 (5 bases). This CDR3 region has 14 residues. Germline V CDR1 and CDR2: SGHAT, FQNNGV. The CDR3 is CAISLFGVGETQYF. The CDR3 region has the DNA TGTGCCATCAGCTTATTCGGGGTAGGAGAGACCCAGTACTTC.

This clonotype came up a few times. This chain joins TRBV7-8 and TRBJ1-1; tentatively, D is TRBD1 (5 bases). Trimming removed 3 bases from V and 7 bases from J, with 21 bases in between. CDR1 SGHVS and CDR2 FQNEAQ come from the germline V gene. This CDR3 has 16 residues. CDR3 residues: CASSLIGGGWAYEAFF. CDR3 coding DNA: TGTGCCAGCAGCTTGATTGGTGGGGGGTGGGCCTATGAAGCTTTCTTT. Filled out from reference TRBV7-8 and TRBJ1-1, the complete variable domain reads GAGVSQSPRYKVAKRGQDVALRCDPISGHVSLFWYQQALGQGPEFLTYFQNEAQLDKSGLPSDRFFAERPEGSVSTLKIQRTQQEDSAVYLCASSLIGGGWAYEAFFGQGTRLTVV.

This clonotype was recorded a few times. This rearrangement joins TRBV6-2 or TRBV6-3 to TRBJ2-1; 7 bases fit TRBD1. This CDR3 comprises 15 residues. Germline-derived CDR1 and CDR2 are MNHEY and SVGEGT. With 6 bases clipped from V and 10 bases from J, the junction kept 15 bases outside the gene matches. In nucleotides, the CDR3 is TGTGCCAGCAGACACCACGGAACACAGGGGATCGAGCAGTTCTTC. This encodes CASRHHGTQGIEQFF.

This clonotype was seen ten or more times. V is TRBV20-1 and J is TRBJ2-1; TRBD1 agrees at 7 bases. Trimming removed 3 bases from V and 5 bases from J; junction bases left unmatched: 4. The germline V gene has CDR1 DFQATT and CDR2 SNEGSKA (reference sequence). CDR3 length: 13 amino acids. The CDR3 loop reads CSASRGQHNEQFF. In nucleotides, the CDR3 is TGCAGTGCTAGCCGGGGACAGCACAATGAGCAGTTCTTC.

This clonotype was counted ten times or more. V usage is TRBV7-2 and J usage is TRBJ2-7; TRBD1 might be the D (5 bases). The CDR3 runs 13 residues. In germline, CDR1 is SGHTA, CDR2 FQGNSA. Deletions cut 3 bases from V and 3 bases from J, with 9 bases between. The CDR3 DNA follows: TGTGCCAGCAGCTTTCAGGGCGGCTACGAGCAGTACTTC. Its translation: CASSFQGGYEQYF.

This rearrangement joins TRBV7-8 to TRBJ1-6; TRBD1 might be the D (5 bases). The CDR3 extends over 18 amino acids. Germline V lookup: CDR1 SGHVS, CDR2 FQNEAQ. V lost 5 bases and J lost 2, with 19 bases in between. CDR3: CASSLSAEGSTYNSPLHF. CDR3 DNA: TGTGCCAGCAGCCTCTCTGCCGAGGGGAGCACCTATAATTCACCCCTCCACTTT.

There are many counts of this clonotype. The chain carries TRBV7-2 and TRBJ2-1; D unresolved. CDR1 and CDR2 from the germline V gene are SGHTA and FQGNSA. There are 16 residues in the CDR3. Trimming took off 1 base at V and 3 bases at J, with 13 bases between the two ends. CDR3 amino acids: CASSLDLSALYNEQFF. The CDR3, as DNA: TGTGCCAGCAGCTTAGACTTGTCTGCTCTCTACAATGAGCAGTTCTTC.